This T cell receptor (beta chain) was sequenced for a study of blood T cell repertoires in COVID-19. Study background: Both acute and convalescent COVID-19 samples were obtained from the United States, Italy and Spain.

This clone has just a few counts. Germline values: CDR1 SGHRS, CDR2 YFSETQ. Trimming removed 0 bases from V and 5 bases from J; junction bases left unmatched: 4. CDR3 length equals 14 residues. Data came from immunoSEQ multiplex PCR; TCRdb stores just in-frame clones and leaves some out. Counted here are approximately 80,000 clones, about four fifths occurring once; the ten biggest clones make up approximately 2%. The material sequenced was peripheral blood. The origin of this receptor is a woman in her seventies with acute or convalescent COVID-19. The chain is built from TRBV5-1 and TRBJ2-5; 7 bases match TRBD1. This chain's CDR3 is CASSLGQGRETQYF. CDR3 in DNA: TGCGCCAGCAGCTTGGGACAGGGTAGGGAGACCCAGTACTTC.